The clone carrying this T cell receptor (beta chain) was counted ten times or more. The antigen is undetermined. Other autoimmune diseases, uncontrolled infections, pregnancy or lactation led to the exclusion of patients. This sample is drawn from a study of Graves' ophthalmopathy and Graves' hyperthyroidism. Overall study: At the time of initial diagnosis and before any treatment, peripheral blood was collected.

Study outcomes and limitations: Most clonotypes expanded in thyroid above 0.001 frequency were present in blood too.

CDR1 is DFQATT, CDR2 SNEGSKA, per germline (reference sequence). Trimming took 5 bases from V and 0 from J; bases not matched to a gene: 4. CDR3 length: 15 amino acids. Amplification of the TCR beta CDR3 regions used RNA transcripts (as template). Investigators did first-round RT-PCR with HTBI primers, then second-round multiplex PCR. From the multiplex PCR reads, TCRdb called clonotypes with MiXCR, one entry per CDR3 protein. Of around 660,000 distinct CDR3 sequences in the sample, 35% to 50% were seen once. The chain combines TRBV20-1 with TRBJ2-5, with TRBD2 matching 12 bases. The sequenced sample consisted of peripheral blood. This clonotype originated in an adult man with Graves' ophthalmopathy. CDR3 in amino acids: CSAPRTSGDQETQYF. CDR3 DNA sequence: TGCAGTGCTCCTAGGACTAGCGGGGACCAAGAGACCCAGTACTTC.